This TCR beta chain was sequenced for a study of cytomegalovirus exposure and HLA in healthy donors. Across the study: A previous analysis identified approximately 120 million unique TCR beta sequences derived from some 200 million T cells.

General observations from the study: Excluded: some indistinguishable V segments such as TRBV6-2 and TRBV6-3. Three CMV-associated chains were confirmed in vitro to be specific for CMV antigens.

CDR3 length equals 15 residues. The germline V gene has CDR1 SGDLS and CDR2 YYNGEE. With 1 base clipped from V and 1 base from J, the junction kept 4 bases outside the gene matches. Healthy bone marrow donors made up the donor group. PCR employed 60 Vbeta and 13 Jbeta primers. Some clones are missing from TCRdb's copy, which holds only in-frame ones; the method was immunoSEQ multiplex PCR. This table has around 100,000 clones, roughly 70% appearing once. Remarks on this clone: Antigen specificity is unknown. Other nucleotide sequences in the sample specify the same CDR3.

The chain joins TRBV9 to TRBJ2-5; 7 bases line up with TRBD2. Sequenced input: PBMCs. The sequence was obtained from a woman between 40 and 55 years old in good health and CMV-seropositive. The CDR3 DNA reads TGTGCCAGCAGCGTATCCGGGAGGCCCCAAGAGACCCAGTACTTC. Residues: CASSVSGRPQETQYF. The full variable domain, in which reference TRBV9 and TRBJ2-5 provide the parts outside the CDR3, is DSGVTQTPKHLITATGQRVTLRCSPRSGDLSVYWYQQSLDQGLQFLIQYYNGEERAKGNILERFSAQQFPDLHSELNLSSLELGDSALYFCASSVSGRPQETQYFGPGTRLLVL.